The following is a T cell receptor beta chain sequence with its context. In this sample, this clonotype turned up many times. The antigen it binds to is not known. The sample holds no much larger clone one base away, and base qualities are not on file. In the ophthalmopathy patients, disease was moderately to severely active, with a Clinical Activity Score of 3 or more, a NOSPECS grade of 4 or more, and a duration of less than 3 months. Any patient with an uncontrolled infection, another autoimmune disease, pregnancy or lactation was excluded. Diagnoses were established on the basis of clinical symptoms, serum thyroxine and TRAb, thyroid ultrasound, and orbital computed tomography. PBMCs were separated from approximately 9.9 ml of fresh peripheral blood using Ficoll-Paque density gradient centrifugation. Trizol reagent was used to extract total RNA, and RNA quality was then checked on an Agilent 2100 Bioanalyzer.

This record comes from a study of T cells in Graves' hyperthyroidism and ophthalmopathy (dated by TCRdb to 2018 to 2020). As for the study more broadly: Peripheral blood was sampled at the time of initial diagnosis, prior to any treatment. Prospective prediction of ophthalmopathy was tested in an independent validation cohort consisting of fewer than 20 hyperthyroidism patients and 15 to 17 patients who later progressed to ophthalmopathy. According to the paper, TCR Vbeta CDR3 sequencing was carried out on 135 peripheral blood samples, which came from fewer than 50 ophthalmopathy, 75 or so hyperthyroidism and approximately 17 progressor patients. Thyroid tissue and blood T-cell repertoires from about 6 Graves' hyperthyroidism patients were also compared in the study. The roughly 100 discovery patients were randomly divided into training and test sets at a 7:3 ratio. To identify TCR V-J signatures that set the groups apart, the researchers used a discovery cohort of more than 95 patients, made up of about 44 with Graves' ophthalmopathy and 57 with stable Graves' hyperthyroidism. After sampling, hyperthyroidism patients received methimazole starting at 30 mg daily, and ophthalmopathy patients received high-dose intravenous methylprednisolone.

The investigation overall reported the following: In validation, the model predicted progression to ophthalmopathy a median of roughly 6.1 months before onset, with about 70% sensitivity and about 72% specificity. Ophthalmopathy was separated from stable hyperthyroidism by a 13 V-J signature model, with approximately 90% sensitivity and approximately 84% specificity obtained in cross-validation and 80%/75% obtained in testing. No statistical method was used to set the sample size in advance, and investigators knew the group allocation. Most expanded thyroid clonotypes (frequency above 0.001) were also detected in blood, suggesting blood repertoires may reflect thyroid immune responses.

The CDR3 holds 15 amino acids from the cysteine to the phenylalanine. CDR3 DNA is the only sequence kept; it has 45 bases, read in frame from the first base. V sheds 0 bases and J sheds 6 bases, leaving 12 bases between their ends. Taken from the germline V gene (reference sequence), the CDR1 and CDR2 loops are LNHNV and YYDKDF. The TCR beta CDR3 regions were amplified from the RNA transcripts. The TCR CDR3 was subjected to a first round of RT-PCR using the HTBI primer set and the Qiagen OneStep RT-PCR kit. Libraries were constructed in a second round of multiplex PCR, after which size selection and purification were performed. Sequencing of the libraries was done on an Illumina HiSeq2000 using paired-end 100 bp reads. Regarding the original processing steps: SOAPnuke was used to process the raw data, throwing out any read that contained adapters or uncalled bases, had a mean Phred below 15, or lacked an exact constant-primer or identifier match. COPE v1.2.5 was used to merge the high-quality paired reads, and each unique nucleotide sequence was defined as a clonotype. MiTCR v1.1 was used to align the clonotypes against IMGT TRBV, TRBD and TRBJ reference segments. Analysis was restricted to V-J combinations with a frequency above 0.0001, which covered approximately 99% of repertoires. The TCS score was defined as the ratio of F50 (clonal expansion) to E x V (chaos), calculated using BLOSUM62-based TCRdist between CDR3 peptides within each V-J. Welch's t-statistics and random forest reduced fewer than 550 V-J features to around 14, which were used in a naive Bayes classifier (R e1071). TCRdb redid the processing of the public reads, applying fastp at Q25 and MiXCR, and retained in-frame beta chains. When rows share a CDR3 protein, they turn into one entry using the most common DNA and genes. TCRdb's processing, not the study's, gives the V and J calls here. Recorded for this sample are 360,000 or so distinct CDR3 sequences; 15% to 20% of them occurred a single time. Roughly a sixth of the sample comes from the top ten.

The chain was built from TRBV15 and TRBJ1-5, with the D gene too uncertain to name. Sequenced: blood. The sequence derives from a woman between 35 and 50 years old with Graves' ophthalmopathy. The DNA sequence reads TGTGCCACCAGCAGAGAGTCGGGTACCCCTCAGCCCCAGCATTTT. This codes for CATSRESGTPQPQHF.